Listed here are 30 T cell receptor beta chains from one sample, sequenced in a study of early stage breast cancer tumors. Measured with immunoSEQ multiplex PCR; TCRdb has only the in-frame clones, and not every one. The top ten hold roughly 7% of the sample, which has 30,000 to 40,000 clones, 70% to 80% seen once. Sequencing input: blood. Source of these receptors: a person in their sixties or seventies with breast cancer.

The gene calls are TRBV19 and TRBJ1-5; tentatively, D is TRBD1 (6 bases). V gave up 8 bases and J gave up 2 bases, with 19 bases separating them. This CDR3 is built from 16 residues. Germline V lookup: CDR1 LNHDA, CDR2 SQIVND (reference sequence). The CDR3 region is CASFQRGGKGNQPQHF. CDR3 nucleotide sequence: TGTGCCAGTTTTCAGAGGGGGGGGAAAGGCAATCAGCCCCAGCATTTT.

Points on this clone: Compared with germline, one end of the junction differs, possibly owing to a read error. The chain combines TRBV2 with TRBJ1-6; TRBD1 is a possible D gene (5 bases). CDR3 length equals 15 residues. Germline values: CDR1 SNHLY, CDR2 FYNNEI. The CDR3, as DNA: TGTGCCAGCGATCCCGTAAGGGGCTATGATTCACCCCTCCACTTT. This sequence encodes CASDPVRGYDSPLHF. The whole variable domain, filled in from reference TRBV2 and TRBJ1-6, reads EPEVTQTPSHQVTQMGQEVILRCVPISNHLYFYWYRQILGQKVEFLVSFYNNEISEKSEIFDDQFSVERPDGSNFTLKIRSTKLEDSAMYFCASDPVRGYDSPLHFGNGTRLTVT.

The rearrangement uses TRBV9 and TRBJ2-6; no firm D call. Germline V gives CDR1 SGDLS, CDR2 YYNGEE. Trimming took 2 bases from V and 2 from J, leaving 8 bases between them. This CDR3 has 15 amino acids. CDR3 sequence (DNA): TGTGCCAGCAGCGTCCAGAGGACTGGGGCCAACGTCCTGACTTTC. Translated: CASSVQRTGANVLTF.

V is TRBV6-5 and J is TRBJ1-2; D unresolved. Trimming cost V 7 bases and J 8 bases, with 14 bases left between them. The germline V gene encodes CDR1 MNHEY and CDR2 SVGAGI. This CDR3 is built from 12 residues. Written as DNA, the CDR3 is TGTGCCAGCATTAACTCTGTCGGAGGCTACACCTTC. Encoded protein: CASINSVGGYTF.

This clone was seen only once. The rearrangement uses TRBV2 and TRBJ1-2, with D unclear. CDR3 length: 11 residues. The germline V and J ends were trimmed by 6 bases and 3 bases, with 5 bases remaining between them. CDR1 and CDR2 (germline): SNHLY, FYNNEI. The CDR3 is CASRADYGYTF. As DNA, the CDR3 is TGTGCCAGCAGGGCGGACTATGGCTACACCTTC. The full variable domain, its missing parts supplied by reference TRBV2 and TRBJ1-2, is EPEVTQTPSHQVTQMGQEVILRCVPISNHLYFYWYRQILGQKVEFLVSFYNNEISEKSEIFDDQFSVERPDGSNFTLKIRSTKLEDSAMYFCASRADYGYTFGSGTRLTVV.

This rearrangement joins TRBV27 to TRBJ1-6; D is ambiguous. In germline, CDR1 is MNHEY, CDR2 SMNVEV (reference sequence). The CDR3 is made up of 16 amino acids. V gave up 3 bases and J gave up 2 bases, with 11 bases separating them. In DNA form, the CDR3 reads TGTGCCAGCAGTTTTAAGGATTGGACCTATAATTCACCCCTCCACTTT. Translating gives CASSFKDWTYNSPLHF.

Remarks on this clone: The sample carries other DNA sequences with the same CDR3. The chain carries TRBV2 and TRBJ1-1; D gene uncertain. Germline V CDR1 and CDR2: SNHLY, FYNNEI. This CDR3 is 15 amino acids long. Trimming cost V 1 base and J 0 bases, with 9 bases left between them. The CDR3 region has the DNA TGTGCCAGCAGTGAAGGAGGCAGGTTGAACACTGAAGCTTTCTTT. Protein product: CASSEGGRLNTEAFF.

This chain joins TRBV18 and TRBJ1-6; 9 bases align to TRBD1. Germline V lookup: CDR1 KGHSH, CDR2 LQKENI. With V trimmed by 6 bases and J by 3 bases, 6 bases remained unmatched. The CDR3 covers 16 residues. In DNA form, the CDR3 reads TGTGCCAGCTCCTCACAGGGGGCTGGCTATAATTCACCCCTCCACTTT. Translating it yields CASSSQGAGYNSPLHF.

This clone was found a few times. A junction end diverges from the germline sequence, so it may reflect a read error. V usage is TRBV7-7 and J usage is TRBJ1-1; no clear D gene. This CDR3 comprises 13 residues. Looked up from germline, CDR1 is SSHAT and CDR2 is FNYEAQ (reference sequence). The CDR3 spells CASSLDLHTEAFF. The CDR3 nucleotides are TGTGCTAGCAGCTTAGACCTGCACACTGAAGCTTTCTTT. Looking up the rest from reference TRBV7-7 and TRBJ1-1 gives the full variable domain: GAGVSQSPRYKVTKRGQDVTLRCDPISSHATLYWYQQALGQGPEFLTYFNYEAQPDKSGLPSDRFSAERPEGSISTLTIQRTEQRDSAMYRCASSLDLHTEAFFGQGTRLTVV.

The chain couples TRBV5-1 to TRBJ2-3; tentatively, D is TRBD1 (6 bases). Germline CDR1 reads SGHRS; CDR2 reads YFSETQ. The length of the CDR3 is 15 residues. The V and J ends lost 3 bases and 3 bases respectively, with 14 bases between them. The CDR3 DNA is TGCGCCAGCAGCTCAACAGGGAAACTGACAGATACGCAGTATTTT. It is translated as CASSSTGKLTDTQYF.

The gene calls are TRBV11-1 and TRBJ2-3; D possibly corresponds to TRBD1 (8 bases). The CDR3 consists of 15 residues. V lost 1 base and J 5 bases, leaving 13 bases between the germline ends. CDR1 is SGHAT and CDR2 is FQDESV in the germline V gene (reference sequence). CDR3 loop: CASSLGTGREDTQYF. The CDR3 nucleotides are TGTGCCAGCAGCTTAGGGACAGGGAGGGAAGATACGCAGTATTTT.

The chain links TRBV27 to TRBJ2-1; a weak D match, TRBD2 (6 bases). Germline loops: CDR1 MNHEY, CDR2 SMNVEV (reference sequence). Trimming shortened V by 3 bases and J by 9 bases, and 15 bases separated the two germline ends. There are 14 residues in the CDR3. Written as DNA, the CDR3 is TGTGCCAGCAGTTTGTCGGGAGCGGCAGGTGAGCAGTTCTTC. Its protein product is CASSLSGAAGEQFF.

This rearrangement joins TRBV19 to TRBJ2-6, with D perhaps TRBD2 (6 bases). Trimming took off 6 bases at V and 1 base at J, with 16 bases between the two ends. This CDR3 region has 17 residues. Germline loops: CDR1 LNHDA, CDR2 SQIVND (reference sequence). CDR3 sequence reads: CASRGTQAPSGANVLTF. The DNA for the CDR3 is TGTGCCAGTAGGGGGACTCAAGCACCTTCTGGGGCCAACGTCCTGACTTTC.

This clone was seen a few times. V is TRBV7-9 and J is TRBJ1-2; D is possibly TRBD1 (5 bases). The CDR3 length is 14 residues. Germline V gene data show CDR1 as SEHNR and CDR2 as FQNEAQ (reference sequence). V lost 4 bases to trimming and J lost 2 bases, with 11 bases between them. In nucleotides, the CDR3 is TGTGCCAGCAGCTACTCGGGGGGGAACTATGGCTACACCTTC. It yields the protein CASSYSGGNYGYTF.

This clone was observed a single time. The V gene is TRBV6-5, the J gene TRBJ2-5, with D uncertain. Germline CDR1 reads MNHEY; CDR2 reads SVGAGI. CDR3 size: 14 residues. V lost 5 bases and J lost 5, with 15 bases in between. The CDR3 DNA is TGTGCCAGCAGTCGTACCCGAACCTCGGAGACCCAGTACTTC. This codes for CASSRTRTSETQYF.

The chain recombines TRBV7-9 with TRBJ2-7, with TRBD2 identical over 9 bases. V was pared by 4 bases and J by 5 bases, with 12 bases of the junction left unmatched. Germline CDR1 reads SEHNR; CDR2 reads FQNEAQ (reference sequence). The CDR3 is 16 residues long. The CDR3 here is CASSSGDLGLANEQYF. For the CDR3, the DNA is TGTGCCAGCAGCTCAGGGGACTTGGGACTAGCAAACGAGCAGTACTTC.

The CDR3 region has the DNA TGTGCCAGCAGTGAACGGACTAGCGGGAGAGCGTACAATGAGCAGTTCTTC. Amino acids: CASSERTSGRAYNEQFF. The rearrangement joins TRBV25-1 to TRBJ2-1, with TRBD2 matching over 13 bases. The CDR3 consists of 17 residues. Unmatched junction bases numbered 5, after V lost 2 bases and J lost 4 bases. Per germline, CDR1 MGHDK and CDR2 SYGVNS.

V usage is TRBV6-1 and J usage is TRBJ1-5; 8 bases are shared with TRBD1. CDR1 and CDR2 from the germline V gene are MNHNS and SASEGT. V lost 6 bases, J lost 5 bases, and 3 bases stayed unmatched. The CDR3 totals 13 residues. The CDR3 loop reads CASRGQGYQPQHF. The CDR3 DNA reads TGTGCCAGCAGAGGACAGGGCTATCAGCCCCAGCATTTT.

The chain recombines TRBV2 with TRBJ2-7; D gene ambiguous. The CDR3 spans 11 residues. Trimming took 7 bases from V and 4 from J, leaving 8 bases between them. Germline values: CDR1 SNHLY, CDR2 FYNNEI. Here the CDR3 DNA reads TGTGCCAGCACTTACCGATACGAGCAGTACTTC. It encodes CASTYRYEQYF.

The rearrangement uses TRBV30 and TRBJ1-2; 10 bases are a match to TRBD1. The CDR3 runs to 14 residues. CDR1 and CDR2 from the germline V gene are GTSNPN and SVGIG (reference sequence). Germline trimming cut 4 bases from V and 4 bases from J; bases unmatched to any gene: 6. The CDR3 region is CAWNRDRGPYGYTF. As DNA, the CDR3 is TGTGCCTGGAACCGGGACAGGGGCCCCTATGGCTACACCTTC.

The J gene is TRBJ2-2, the V gene TRBV9, with no clear D. Germline V gene sequence: CDR1 SGDLS, CDR2 YYNGEE. Deletions cut 1 base from V and 4 bases from J, with 5 bases between. The CDR3 consists of 13 residues. The chain's CDR3 is CASSVFSTGELFF. In DNA, the CDR3 is TGTGCCAGCAGCGTATTCTCCACCGGGGAGCTGTTTTTT.

The chain recombines TRBV20-1 with TRBJ2-7, with TRBD2 as a possible D gene (6 bases). Germline V lookup: CDR1 DFQATT, CDR2 SNEGSKA (reference sequence). The CDR3 length is 11 residues. The ends were cut back, 5 bases at V and 7 bases at J, with 12 bases in the middle. The DNA for the CDR3 is TGCAGTGCTTGGGAGGCCTGGGAGCAGTACTTC. Its translation: CSAWEAWEQYF.

This clone was seen once. The J gene is TRBJ1-2, the V gene TRBV18, with D possibly matching TRBD1 (6 bases). The CDR3 consists of 14 residues. CDR1 is KGHSH and CDR2 is LQKENI in the germline V gene. V lost 6 bases to trimming and J lost 3 bases, with 14 bases between them. In DNA form, the CDR3 reads TGTGCCAGCTCCGCCGGTTACAGGGACTATGGCTACACCTTC. It encodes CASSAGYRDYGYTF.

The CDR3 DNA follows: TGTGCCAGCAGAGTTTCCAGCAGCAATGAGCAGTTCTTC. Protein: CASRVSSSNEQFF. The chain is built from TRBV6-1 and TRBJ2-1; D call uncertain. Trimming took 6 bases from V and 6 from J, leaving 12 bases between them. The CDR3 has 13 residues. Germline values: CDR1 MNHNS, CDR2 SASEGT.

V and J are TRBV14 and TRBJ2-3; 8 positions match TRBD2. Germline CDR1 and CDR2: SGHDN and FVKESK. V lost 3 bases to trimming and J lost 1 base; unmatched junction nucleotides: 3. The CDR3 is 15 amino acids. CDR3 sequence (DNA): TGTGCCAGCAGCCATGGAGCGGGGGGCACAGATACGCAGTATTTT. Translated, it gives CASSHGAGGTDTQYF.

V is TRBV4-2 and J is TRBJ1-4, with D uncertain. The germline CDR1 and CDR2 sequences are LGHNA and YNFKEQ. V lost 2 bases, J lost 8 bases, and 15 bases lay in between. The CDR3 is 15 amino acids. The DNA for the CDR3 is TGTGCCAGCAGCCAAAACGGTAGGAATAAGGAAAAACTGTTTTTT. Translated, it gives CASSQNGRNKEKLFF.

The V gene is TRBV6-4, the J gene TRBJ1-6; D is possibly TRBD1 (5 bases). CDR1 and CDR2 from the germline V gene are MRHNA and SNTAGT. This CDR3 is 13 amino acids long. V lost 6 bases to trimming and J lost 6 bases, with 9 bases between them. CDR3 nucleotides: TGTGCCAGCAGCCGGGACTTTAATTCACCCCTCCACTTT. Residues: CASSRDFNSPLHF.

This clone was seen more than once but under ten times. V and J are TRBV28 and TRBJ1-2; the match to TRBD1 covers 7 bases. Germline V gene sequence: CDR1 MDHEN, CDR2 SYDVKM. The J segment lost 7 bases and the V segment lost 5 bases, leaving 16 bases of the junction unmatched. This CDR3 has 16 residues. In nucleotides, the CDR3 is TGTGCCAGCAGTACAACGACAGGGCCCTTGCACGGTGGCTACACCTTC. It yields the protein CASSTTTGPLHGGYTF.

CDR3 DNA sequence: TGTGCCTGGGGGGCCGGGACAGAAGATGAAAAACTGTTTTTT. The encoded protein is CAWGAGTEDEKLFF. The chain has TRBV30 and TRBJ1-4, with 7 bases lining up with TRBD1. V was pared by 5 bases and J by 6 bases, with 9 bases of the junction left unmatched. Germline-derived CDR1 and CDR2 are GTSNPN and SVGIG (reference sequence). The CDR3 totals 14 residues.

The V call is TRBV6-4, the J call TRBJ1-6, with D possibly matching TRBD1 (6 bases). The CDR3 sequence is 14 residues long. The germline gives CDR1 MRHNA, CDR2 SNTAGT. Trimming removed 0 bases from V and 7 bases from J, with 7 bases in between. Here the CDR3 reads CASSDSGGNSPLHF. The CDR3 bases are TGTGCCAGCAGTGACTCAGGGGGAAATTCACCCCTCCACTTT.